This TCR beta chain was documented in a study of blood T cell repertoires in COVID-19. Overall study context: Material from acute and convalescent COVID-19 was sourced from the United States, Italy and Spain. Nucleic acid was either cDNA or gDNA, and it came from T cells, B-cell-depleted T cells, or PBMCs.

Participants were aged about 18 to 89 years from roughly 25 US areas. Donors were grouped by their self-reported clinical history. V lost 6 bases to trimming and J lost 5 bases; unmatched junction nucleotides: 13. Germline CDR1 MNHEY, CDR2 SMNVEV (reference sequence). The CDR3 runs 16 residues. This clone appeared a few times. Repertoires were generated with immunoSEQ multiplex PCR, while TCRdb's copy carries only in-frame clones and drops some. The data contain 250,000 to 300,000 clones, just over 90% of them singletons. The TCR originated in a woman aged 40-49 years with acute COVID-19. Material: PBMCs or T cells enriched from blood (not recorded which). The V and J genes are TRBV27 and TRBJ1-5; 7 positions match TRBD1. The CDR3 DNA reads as TGTGCCAGCAGGTTAGAGGGGGACAGAAATTATCAGCCCCAGCATTTT. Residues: CASRLEGDRNYQPQHF.